This TCR beta chain was captured in a study of shared clonotypes between healthy human individuals. This CDR3 has 15 residues. Germline loops: CDR1 SQVTM, CDR2 ANQGSEA. V lost 4 bases, J lost 5 bases, and 18 bases lay in between. Assay: immunoSEQ multiplex PCR; the TCRdb copy retains only in-frame clones and omits some. There are some 2.3 million clones in the sample; approximately 95% occur only once, and 0.39% lies in the top ten. Sequencing was performed on naive CD4+ T cells from PBMCs. Regarding subset: CD45RA+ positively selected. This sequence was found in a man in his late teens or twenties in good health. Some clones in this sample may be carry-over from other donors' samples. J is TRBJ2-1 and V is TRBV29-1, with D possibly being TRBD1 (6 bases). The chain's CDR3 is CSVVLLGGPNNEQFF. As DNA, the CDR3 is TGCAGCGTTGTGTTGTTAGGGGGACCGAACAATGAGCAGTTCTTC.